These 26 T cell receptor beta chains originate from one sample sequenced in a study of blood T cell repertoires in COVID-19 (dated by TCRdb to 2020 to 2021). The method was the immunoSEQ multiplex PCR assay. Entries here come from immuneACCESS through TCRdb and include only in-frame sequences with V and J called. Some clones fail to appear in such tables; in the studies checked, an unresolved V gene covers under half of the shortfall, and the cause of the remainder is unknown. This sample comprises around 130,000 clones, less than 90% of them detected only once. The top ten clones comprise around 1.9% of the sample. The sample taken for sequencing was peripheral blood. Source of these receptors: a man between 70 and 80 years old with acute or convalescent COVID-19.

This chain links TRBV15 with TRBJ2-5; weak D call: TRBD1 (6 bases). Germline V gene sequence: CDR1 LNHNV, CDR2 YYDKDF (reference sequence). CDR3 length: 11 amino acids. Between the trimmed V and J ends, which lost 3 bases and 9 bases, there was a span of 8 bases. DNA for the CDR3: TGTGCCACCAGCAGCACAGGGCCCCAGTACTTC. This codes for CATSSTGPQYF. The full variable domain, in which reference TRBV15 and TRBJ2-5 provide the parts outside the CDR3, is DAMVIQNPRYQVTQFGKPVTLSCSQTLNHNVMYWYQQKSSQAPKLLFHYYDKDFNNEADTPDNFQSRRPNTSFCFLDIRSPGLGDTAMYLCATSSTGPQYFGPGTRLLVL.

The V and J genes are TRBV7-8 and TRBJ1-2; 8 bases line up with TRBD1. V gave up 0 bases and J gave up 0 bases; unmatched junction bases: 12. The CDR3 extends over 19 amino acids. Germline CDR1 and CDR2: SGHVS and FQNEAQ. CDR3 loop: CASSLAKYTGGTPNYGYTF. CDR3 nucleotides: TGTGCCAGCAGCTTAGCGAAGTACACAGGGGGTACTCCTAACTATGGCTACACCTTC.

CDR3 amino acids: CASSFGVFGNTEAFF. Written as DNA, the CDR3 is TGTGCCAGCAGTTTCGGGGTGTTTGGGAACACTGAAGCTTTCTTT. The chain uses TRBV2 and TRBJ1-1; D unresolved. The CDR3 runs to 15 residues. The germline CDR1 and CDR2 sequences are SNHLY and FYNNEI. V shed 5 bases and J shed 1 base, with 14 bases lying between them.

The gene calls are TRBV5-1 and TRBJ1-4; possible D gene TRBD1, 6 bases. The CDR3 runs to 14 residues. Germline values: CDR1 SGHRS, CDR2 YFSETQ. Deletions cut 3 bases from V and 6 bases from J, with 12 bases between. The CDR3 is CASSWGGPDEKLFF. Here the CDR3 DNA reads TGCGCCAGCAGCTGGGGGGGGCCGGATGAAAAACTGTTTTTT.

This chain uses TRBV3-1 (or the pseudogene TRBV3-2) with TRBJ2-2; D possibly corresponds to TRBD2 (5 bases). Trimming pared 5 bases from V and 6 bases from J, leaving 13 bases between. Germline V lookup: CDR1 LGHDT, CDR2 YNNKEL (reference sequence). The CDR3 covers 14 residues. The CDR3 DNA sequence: TGTGCCAGCAGCTCCGGCGGGTTAGCCGGGGAGCTGTTTTTT. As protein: CASSSGGLAGELFF.

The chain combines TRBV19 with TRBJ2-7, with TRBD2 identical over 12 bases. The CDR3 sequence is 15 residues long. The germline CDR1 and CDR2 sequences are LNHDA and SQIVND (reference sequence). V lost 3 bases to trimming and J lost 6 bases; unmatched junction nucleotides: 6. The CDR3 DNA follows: TGTGCCAGTAGTATCGGACTAGCGGGGCCCTCCGAGCAGTACTTC. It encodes CASSIGLAGPSEQYF.

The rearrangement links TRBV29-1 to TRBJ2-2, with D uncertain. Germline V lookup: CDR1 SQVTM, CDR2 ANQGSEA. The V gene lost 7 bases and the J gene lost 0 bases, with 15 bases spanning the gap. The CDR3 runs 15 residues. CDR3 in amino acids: CSALTHSTNTGELFF. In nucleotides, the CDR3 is TGCAGCGCCCTTACCCACTCTACGAACACCGGGGAGCTGTTTTTT.

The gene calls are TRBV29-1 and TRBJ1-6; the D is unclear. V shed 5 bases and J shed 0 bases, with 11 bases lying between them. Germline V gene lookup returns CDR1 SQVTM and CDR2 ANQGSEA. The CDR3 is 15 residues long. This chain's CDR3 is CSVREGGSYNSPLHF. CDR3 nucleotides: TGCAGCGTTAGGGAAGGAGGCTCCTATAATTCACCCCTCCACTTT.

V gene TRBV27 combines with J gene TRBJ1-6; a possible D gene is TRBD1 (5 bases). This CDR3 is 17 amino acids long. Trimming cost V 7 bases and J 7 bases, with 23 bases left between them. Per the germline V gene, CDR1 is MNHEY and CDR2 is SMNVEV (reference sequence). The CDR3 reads CASTPWAGERGNSPLHF. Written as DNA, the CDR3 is TGTGCCAGCACCCCGTGGGCCGGAGAACGGGGGAATTCACCCCTCCACTTT.

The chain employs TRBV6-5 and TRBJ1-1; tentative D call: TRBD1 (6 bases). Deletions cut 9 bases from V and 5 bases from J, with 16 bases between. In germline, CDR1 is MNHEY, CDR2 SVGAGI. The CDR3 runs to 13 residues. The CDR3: CASGGAGGTEAFF. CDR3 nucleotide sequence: TGTGCCAGTGGGGGCGCGGGCGGAACTGAAGCTTTCTTT.

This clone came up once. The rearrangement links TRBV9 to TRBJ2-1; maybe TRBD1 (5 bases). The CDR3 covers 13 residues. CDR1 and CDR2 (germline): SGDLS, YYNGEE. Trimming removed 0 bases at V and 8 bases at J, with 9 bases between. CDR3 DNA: TGTGCCAGCAGCGTAGCAGGGTCTGATGAGCAGTTCTTC. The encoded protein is CASSVAGSDEQFF.

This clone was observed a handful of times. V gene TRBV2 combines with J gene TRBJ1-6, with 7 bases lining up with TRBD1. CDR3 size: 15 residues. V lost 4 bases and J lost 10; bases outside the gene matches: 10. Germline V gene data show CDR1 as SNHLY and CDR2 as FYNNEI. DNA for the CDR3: TGTGCCAGCAGTGGAGTGGGGCAGGGGGAATCACCCCTCCACTTT. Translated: CASSGVGQGESPLHF.

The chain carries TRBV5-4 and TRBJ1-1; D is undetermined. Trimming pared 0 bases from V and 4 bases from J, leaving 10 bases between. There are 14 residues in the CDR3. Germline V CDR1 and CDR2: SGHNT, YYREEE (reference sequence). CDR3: CASSLELSGTEAFF. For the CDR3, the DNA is TGTGCCAGCAGCTTGGAATTAAGCGGCACTGAAGCTTTCTTT.

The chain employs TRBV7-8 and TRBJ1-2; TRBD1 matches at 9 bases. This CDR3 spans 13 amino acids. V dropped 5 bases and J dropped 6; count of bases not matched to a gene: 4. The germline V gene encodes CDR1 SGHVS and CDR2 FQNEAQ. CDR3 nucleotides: TGTGCCAGCAGCCGGGGACAGGGCAATGGCTACACCTTC. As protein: CASSRGQGNGYTF.

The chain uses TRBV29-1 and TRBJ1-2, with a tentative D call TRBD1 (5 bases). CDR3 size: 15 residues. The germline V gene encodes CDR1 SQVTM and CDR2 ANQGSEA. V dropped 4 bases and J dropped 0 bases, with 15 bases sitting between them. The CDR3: CSVGGQGLANYGYTF. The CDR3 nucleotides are TGCAGCGTTGGAGGCCAGGGCTTAGCTAACTATGGCTACACCTTC.

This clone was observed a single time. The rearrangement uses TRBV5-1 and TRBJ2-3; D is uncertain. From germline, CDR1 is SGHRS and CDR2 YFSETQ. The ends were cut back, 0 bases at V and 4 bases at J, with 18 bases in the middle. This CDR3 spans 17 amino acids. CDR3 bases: TGCGCCAGCAGCTTGGTGCCGAGCCAATTAAGCGCAGATACGCAGTATTTT. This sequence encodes CASSLVPSQLSADTQYF.

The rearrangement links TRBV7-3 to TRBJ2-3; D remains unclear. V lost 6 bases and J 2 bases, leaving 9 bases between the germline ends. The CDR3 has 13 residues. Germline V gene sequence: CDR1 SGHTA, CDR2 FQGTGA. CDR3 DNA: TGTGCCAGCAGTTCCGACTCCACAGATACGCAGTATTTT. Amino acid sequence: CASSSDSTDTQYF.

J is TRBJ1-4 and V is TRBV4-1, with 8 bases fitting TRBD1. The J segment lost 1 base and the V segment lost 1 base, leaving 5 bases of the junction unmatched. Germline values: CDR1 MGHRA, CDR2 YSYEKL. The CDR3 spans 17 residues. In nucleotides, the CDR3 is TGCGCCAGCAGCCAAGGGACAGGGAGGGGAACTAATGAAAAACTGTTTTTT. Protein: CASSQGTGRGTNEKLFF.

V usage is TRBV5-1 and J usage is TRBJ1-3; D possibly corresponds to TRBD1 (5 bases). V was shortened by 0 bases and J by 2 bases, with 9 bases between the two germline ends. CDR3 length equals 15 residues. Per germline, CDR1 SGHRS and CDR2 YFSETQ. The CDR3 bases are TGCGCCAGCAGCTTGGAGGGGAACCCTGGAAACACCATATATTTT. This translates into CASSLEGNPGNTIYF.

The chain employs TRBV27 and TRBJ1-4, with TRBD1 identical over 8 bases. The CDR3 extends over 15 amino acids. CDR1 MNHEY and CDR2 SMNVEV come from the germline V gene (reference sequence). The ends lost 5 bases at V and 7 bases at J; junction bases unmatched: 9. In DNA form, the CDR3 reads TGTGCCAGCAGTAAGCAGGGGGCAGTGAGTGAAAAACTGTTTTTT. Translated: CASSKQGAVSEKLFF.

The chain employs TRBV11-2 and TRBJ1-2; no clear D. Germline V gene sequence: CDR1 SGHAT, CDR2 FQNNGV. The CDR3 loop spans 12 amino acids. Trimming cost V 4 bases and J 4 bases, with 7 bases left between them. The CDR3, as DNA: TGTGCCAGCAGCTCCGGGGTCTATGGCTACACCTTC. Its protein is CASSSGVYGYTF.

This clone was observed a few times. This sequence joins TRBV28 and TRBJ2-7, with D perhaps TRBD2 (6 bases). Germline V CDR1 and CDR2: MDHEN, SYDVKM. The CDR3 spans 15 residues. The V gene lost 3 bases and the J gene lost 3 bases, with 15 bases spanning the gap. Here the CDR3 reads CASSLGGNAFYEQYF. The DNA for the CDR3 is TGTGCCAGCAGTTTGGGGGGAAATGCTTTCTACGAGCAGTACTTC.

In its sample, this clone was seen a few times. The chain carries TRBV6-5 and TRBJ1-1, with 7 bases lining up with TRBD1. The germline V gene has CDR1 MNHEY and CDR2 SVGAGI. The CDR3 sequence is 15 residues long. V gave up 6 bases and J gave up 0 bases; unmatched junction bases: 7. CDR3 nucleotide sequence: TGTGCCAGCAGGGAGAGACAGGGAGTGAACACTGAAGCTTTCTTT. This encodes CASRERQGVNTEAFF.

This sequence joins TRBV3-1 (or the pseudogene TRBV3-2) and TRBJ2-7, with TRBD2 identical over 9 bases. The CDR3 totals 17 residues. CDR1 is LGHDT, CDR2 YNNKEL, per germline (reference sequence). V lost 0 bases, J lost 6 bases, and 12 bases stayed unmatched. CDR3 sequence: CASSQDPTSGPRGEQYF. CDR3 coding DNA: TGTGCCAGCAGCCAAGATCCCACTAGCGGGCCCCGCGGCGAGCAGTACTTC.

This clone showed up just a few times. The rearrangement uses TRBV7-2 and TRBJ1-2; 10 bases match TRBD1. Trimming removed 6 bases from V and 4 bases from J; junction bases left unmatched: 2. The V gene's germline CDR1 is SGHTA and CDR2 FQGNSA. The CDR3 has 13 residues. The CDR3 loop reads CASRGTGAYGYTF. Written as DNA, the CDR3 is TGTGCCAGCAGGGGGACAGGGGCCTATGGCTACACCTTC.

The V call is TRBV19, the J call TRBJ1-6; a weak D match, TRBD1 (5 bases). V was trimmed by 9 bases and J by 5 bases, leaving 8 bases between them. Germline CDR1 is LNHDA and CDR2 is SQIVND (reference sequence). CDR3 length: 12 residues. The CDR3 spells CASGRDNSPLHF. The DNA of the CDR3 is TGTGCCAGCGGCAGGGATAATTCACCCCTCCACTTT.